A single sample gave rise to the 31 T cell receptor beta chains below, sequenced in a study of blood T cell repertoires in COVID-19. Data came from immunoSEQ multiplex PCR; TCRdb stores just in-frame clones and leaves some out. The table has fewer than 35,000 clones, 90% seen once. Sequenced: peripheral blood. These receptors were collected from a man aged 65 to 85 with active or convalescent COVID-19.

The chain carries TRBV6-5 and TRBJ1-6; weak D call: TRBD1 (6 bases). Germline CDR1 reads MNHEY; CDR2 reads SVGAGI. The CDR3 has 14 amino acids. The V and J ends lost 5 bases and 5 bases respectively, with 10 bases between them. This CDR3 reads CASSRTVDNSPLHF. CDR3 nucleotides: TGTGCCAGCAGTCGGACAGTCGATAATTCACCCCTCCACTTT.

V and J are TRBV19 and TRBJ1-3; no clear D gene. The germline V gene encodes CDR1 LNHDA and CDR2 SQIVND (reference sequence). The CDR3 runs 15 residues. Trimming pared 3 bases from V and 0 bases from J, leaving 9 bases between. The chain's CDR3 is CASSIGGSSGNTIYF. CDR3 DNA: TGTGCCAGTAGTATCGGAGGGAGCTCTGGAAACACCATATATTTT.

V is TRBV7-6 and J is TRBJ2-3; 13 bases are shared with TRBD2. The V gene end was trimmed by 5 bases and the J gene end by 4 bases; junction bases not matched to a gene: 6. Germline assignment: CDR1 SGHVS and CDR2 FNYEAQ. The CDR3 is 16 amino acids. The CDR3: CASSHGLAGAPDTQYF. The DNA for the CDR3 is TGTGCCAGCAGCCACGGACTAGCGGGAGCCCCAGATACGCAGTATTTT.

The chain has TRBV6-1 and TRBJ1-5; D is uncertain. CDR3 size: 13 residues. Per the germline V gene, CDR1 is MNHNS and CDR2 is SASEGT. Trimming took 2 bases from V and 6 from J, leaving 8 bases between them. The CDR3 coding sequence is TGTGCCAGCAGTGAACAAGCGGGTCAGCCCCAGCATTTT. Protein sequence: CASSEQAGQPQHF.

The chain combines TRBV7-9 with TRBJ1-1, with 7 bases that match TRBD1. V was pared by 5 bases and J by 4 bases, with 4 bases of the junction left unmatched. Germline V gene lookup returns CDR1 SEHNR and CDR2 FQNEAQ (reference sequence). The CDR3 contains 13 residues. The CDR3 region is CASSRQGSTEAFF. The CDR3 DNA is TGTGCCAGCAGCCGACAGGGTAGCACTGAAGCTTTCTTT.

The V gene is TRBV21-1, the J gene TRBJ2-7; the tabulated D call, TRBD1, remains unverified against the DNA. TRBV21-1 is tagged as a pseudogene. The CDR3 extends over 20 amino acids. The CDR3 region is CASSKGAVQAGRQGDCEQYV. The CDR3 coding sequence is TGTGCCAGCAGCAAAGGAGCCGTTCAAGCTGGGAGGCAGGGGGATTGCGAGCAGTACGTC.

The CDR3 DNA reads TGTGCCACGCACGCGGGACAGGGTTCTAATTCACCCCTCCACTTT. Its translation is CATHAGQGSNSPLHF. The rearrangement joins TRBV7-9 to TRBJ1-6; the match to TRBD1 covers 9 bases. CDR1 SEHNR and CDR2 FQNEAQ come from the germline V gene (reference sequence). The CDR3 has 15 amino acids. V trimming: 10 bases; J trimming: 6 bases; junction bases outside the gene matches: 10.

The gene calls are TRBV5-1 and TRBJ2-7; possibly TRBD1 for D (6 bases). Germline assignment: CDR1 SGHRS and CDR2 YFSETQ. V lost 4 bases to trimming and J lost 4 bases, with 18 bases between them. The CDR3 runs to 15 residues. The CDR3 reads CASSGGEGVVYEQYF. The CDR3 DNA reads as TGCGCCAGCAGCGGCGGTGAGGGGGTGGTTTACGAGCAGTACTTC.

V and J are TRBV7-8 and TRBJ2-1; 8 bases are shared with TRBD2. Trimming took 6 bases from V and 0 from J; bases not matched to a gene: 7. Germline V gene sequence: CDR1 SGHVS, CDR2 FQNEAQ. The CDR3 covers 16 residues. The CDR3 sequence: CASSRSGGSSYNEQFF. DNA for the CDR3: TGTGCCAGCAGTAGGAGCGGGGGAAGCTCCTACAATGAGCAGTTCTTC.

This chain connects TRBV6-5 to TRBJ2-1; 7 nucleotides align to TRBD1. The CDR3 extends over 15 amino acids. After removal of 2 bases from V and 6 bases from J, the junction contained 7 bases not matched to a gene. Germline lookup yields CDR1 MNHEY and CDR2 SVGAGI. The CDR3 protein is CASSYRGGDRNEQFF. The CDR3 region has the DNA TGTGCCAGCAGTTACCGAGGGGGCGACCGCAATGAGCAGTTCTTC.

The chain couples TRBV7-9 to TRBJ2-7; perhaps TRBD2 as D (5 bases). The germline V gene has CDR1 SEHNR and CDR2 FQNEAQ (reference sequence). There are 16 residues in the CDR3. V was shortened by 4 bases and J by 0 bases, with 16 bases between the two germline ends. CDR3 sequence (DNA): TGTGCCAGCAGCTCCCGGGGTGGCCAGAGCTCCTACGAGCAGTACTTC. Translated: CASSSRGGQSSYEQYF.

The V call is TRBV7-2, the J call TRBJ2-7; 8 bases are shared with TRBD2. Germline V gives CDR1 SGHTA, CDR2 FQGNSA. The CDR3 spans 15 residues. With V trimmed by 5 bases and J by 4 bases, 10 bases remained unmatched. The CDR3 is CASSPAASGLYEQYF. CDR3 DNA sequence: TGTGCCAGCAGCCCGGCGGCTAGCGGGCTTTACGAGCAGTACTTC.

The genes are TRBV15 and TRBJ2-3; a weak D match, TRBD1 (6 bases). This CDR3 has 17 amino acids. V was cut by 5 bases and J by 1 base, with 19 bases left in between. CDR1 and CDR2 (germline): LNHNV, YYDKDF (reference sequence). The chain's CDR3 is CATSAPILEGGTDTQYF. The DNA of the CDR3 is TGTGCCACCAGCGCTCCGATACTAGAGGGGGGCACAGATACGCAGTATTTT.

The chain combines TRBV7-2 with TRBJ1-1; D is unresolved. CDR1 is SGHTA and CDR2 is FQGNSA in the germline V gene. Trimming removed 1 base from V and 1 base from J, with 4 bases in between. CDR3 length equals 13 residues. The CDR3 loop is CASSLDRNTEAFF. The CDR3 region has the DNA TGTGCCAGCAGCTTAGACAGGAACACTGAAGCTTTCTTT.

This clone was picked up one time. The chain is built from TRBV25-1 and TRBJ1-2; no reliable D call. This CDR3 is built from 13 residues. Germline CDR1 reads MGHDK; CDR2 reads SYGVNS. Deletions cut 4 bases from V and 4 bases from J, with 10 bases between. CDR3 in amino acids: CASSGGYIYGYTF. CDR3 sequence (DNA): TGTGCCAGCAGTGGCGGGTATATCTATGGCTACACCTTC.

The chain couples TRBV12-3 or TRBV12-4 to TRBJ2-5, with D uncertain. CDR3 length equals 13 residues. The V and J ends lost 1 base and 4 bases respectively, with 7 bases between them. In DNA, the CDR3 is TGTGCCAGCAGTTTAGTTTCTACAGAGACCCAGTACTTC. Residues: CASSLVSTETQYF.

This chain uses TRBV4-2 with TRBJ2-1; TRBD2 agrees at 10 bases. V dropped 0 bases and J dropped 4; count of bases not matched to a gene: 0. The V gene's germline CDR1 is LGHNA and CDR2 YNFKEQ. The CDR3 has 15 amino acids. CDR3 in amino acids: CASSQELAGYNEQFF. The CDR3 DNA reads TGTGCCAGCAGCCAAGAACTAGCGGGGTACAATGAGCAGTTCTTC.

The rearrangement uses TRBV10-3 and TRBJ1-2, with D maybe TRBD1 (6 bases). This CDR3 is built from 16 residues. CDR1 ENHRY and CDR2 SYGVKD come from the germline V gene. Trimming left V 6 bases short and J 2 bases short, with 19 bases between. The CDR3 here is CAIREGQSPPNYGYTF. The CDR3, as DNA: TGTGCCATCAGAGAGGGACAAAGCCCACCAAACTATGGCTACACCTTC.

This chain links TRBV3-1 (or the pseudogene TRBV3-2) with TRBJ2-3; maybe TRBD1 (6 bases). Trimming removed 5 bases from V and 5 bases from J, with 11 bases in between. The CDR3 sequence is 13 residues long. Germline V CDR1 and CDR2: LGHDT, YNNKEL (reference sequence). CDR3 bases: TGTGCCAGCAGCGCTGGGGGCTTAGATACGCAGTATTTT. Amino acids: CASSAGGLDTQYF.

V usage is TRBV15 and J usage is TRBJ2-1, with D possibly being TRBD1 (7 bases). V lost 2 bases to trimming and J lost 6 bases, with 14 bases between them. The CDR3 has 15 amino acids. Per germline, CDR1 LNHNV and CDR2 YYDKDF (reference sequence). The CDR3 DNA sequence: TGTGCCACCAGCAGAAATACGGAGGGGGCCAATGAGCAGTTCTTC. Its translation is CATSRNTEGANEQFF.

The table lists this clone with a count of one. The chain links TRBV9 to TRBJ1-3, with D possibly matching TRBD1 (6 bases). CDR3 length: 16 amino acids. V was clipped by 3 bases and J by 1 base, with 14 bases between them. Looked up from germline, CDR1 is SGDLS and CDR2 is YYNGEE. The CDR3 protein is CASSAGMDSSGNTIYF. The CDR3 DNA is TGTGCCAGCAGCGCGGGCATGGACAGTTCTGGAAACACCATATATTTT. The full variable domain, completed using reference TRBV9 and TRBJ1-3, is DSGVTQTPKHLITATGQRVTLRCSPRSGDLSVYWYQQSLDQGLQFLIQYYNGEERAKGNILERFSAQQFPDLHSELNLSSLELGDSALYFCASSAGMDSSGNTIYFGEGSWLTVV.

The chain combines TRBV24-1 with TRBJ1-1, with a possible D match to TRBD1 (6 bases). This CDR3 is built from 14 residues. Per the germline V gene, CDR1 is KGHDR and CDR2 is SFDVKD. Trimming took off 4 bases at V and 10 bases at J, with 18 bases between the two ends. CDR3 in DNA: TGTGCCACCAGTGACCCGGGACACCCGAAGGGAGCTTTCTTT. This translates into CATSDPGHPKGAFF.

The rearrangement uses TRBV2 and TRBJ1-1, with 10 bases identical to TRBD1. The germline V gene has CDR1 SNHLY and CDR2 FYNNEI. With V trimmed by 0 bases and J by 6 bases, 4 bases remained unmatched. This CDR3 is built from 15 residues. CDR3 sequence reads: CASSEAGQGTAEAFF. The CDR3 region has the DNA TGTGCCAGCAGTGAAGCGGGACAGGGGACCGCTGAAGCTTTCTTT.

The CDR3 DNA reads as TGTGCCGGAGGACAGGGGAGCTCCTATAATTCACCCCTCCACTTT. Encoded protein: CAGGQGSSYNSPLHF. The chain is built from TRBV6-5 and TRBJ1-6; 9 bases are shared with TRBD1. Germline lookup yields CDR1 MNHEY and CDR2 SVGAGI. The CDR3 loop spans 15 amino acids. Losses at the gene ends were 11 bases for V and 0 bases for J; bases not matched to a gene: 5.

This chain connects TRBV5-4 to TRBJ2-7, with 8 bases matching TRBD2. V shed 0 bases and J 6 bases; nucleotides not matched to a gene: 5. The germline V gene encodes CDR1 SGHNT and CDR2 YYREEE (reference sequence). The length of the CDR3 is 14 residues. The CDR3 sequence: CASSLDGGAGEQYV. In nucleotides, the CDR3 is TGTGCCAGCAGCTTGGACGGGGGGGCCGGCGAGCAGTACGTC.

A single count supports this clone. The rearrangement joins TRBV4-2 to TRBJ2-1, with 10 bases matching TRBD2. Germline CDR1 and CDR2: LGHNA and YNFKEQ. The junction had 5 bases not matched to a gene; V was cut back by 2 bases and J by 4 bases. The CDR3 loop spans 16 amino acids. The CDR3 is CASSQSTSGVYNEQFF. In DNA form, the CDR3 reads TGTGCCAGCAGCCAATCTACTAGCGGGGTATACAATGAGCAGTTCTTC.

This chain joins TRBV7-9 and TRBJ2-1; 8 nucleotides match TRBD2. The CDR3 is 18 amino acids. V lost 6 bases and J lost 6; bases outside the gene matches: 19. The germline gives CDR1 SEHNR, CDR2 FQNEAQ (reference sequence). In nucleotides, the CDR3 is TGTGCCAGCAGTTCAAATCCGCGGGAGGTTCGTGACATCAATGAGCAGTTCTTC. Translated, it gives CASSSNPREVRDINEQFF.

This clone was counted once. J is TRBJ1-4 and V is TRBV19; a weak D match, TRBD1 (6 bases). Germline assignment: CDR1 LNHDA and CDR2 SQIVND (reference sequence). CDR3 size: 12 residues. V lost 3 bases, J lost 7 bases, and 6 bases lay in between. CDR3 nucleotide sequence: TGTGCCAGTAGTATCAGGGGTGAAAAACTGTTTTTT. It is translated as CASSIRGEKLFF.

This chain connects TRBV5-6 to TRBJ1-6; 9 nucleotides line up with TRBD1. The germline V gene has CDR1 SGHDT and CDR2 YYEEEE. The CDR3 has 13 residues. J was trimmed by 13 bases and V by 4 bases; bases with no gene match: 6. CDR3 protein: CASSVGQGIPLHF. The CDR3 nucleotides read TGTGCCAGCAGCGTCGGACAGGGGATCCCCCTCCACTTT.

The sample holds a few counts of this clone. A read error may account for a junction end that differs from germline. V and J are TRBV4-1 and TRBJ1-3; possible D gene TRBD1, 5 bases. CDR3 length: 15 amino acids. CDR1 is MGHRA and CDR2 is YSYEKL in the germline V gene. CDR3 sequence (DNA): TGCGCCCGCAGCCGTCCCGGGGGATCTGGAAACACCATATATTTT. It yields the protein CARSRPGGSGNTIYF.

The CDR3 region is CASSLAVNTEAFF. The CDR3 DNA reads as TGCGCCAGCAGCTTGGCGGTGAACACTGAAGCTTTCTTT. The rearrangement uses TRBV5-1 and TRBJ1-1; D is unresolved. CDR1 SGHRS and CDR2 YFSETQ come from the germline V gene. Trimming cost V 0 bases and J 0 bases, with 3 bases left between them. The CDR3 contains 13 residues. The full variable domain, with the rest looked up from reference TRBV5-1 and TRBJ1-1, is KAGVTQTPRYLIKTRGQQVTLSCSPISGHRSVSWYQQTPGQGLQFLFEYFSETQRNKGNFPGRFSGRQFSNSRSEMNVSTLELGDSALYLCASSLAVNTEAFFGQGTRLTVV.